This is a list of T cell receptor beta chains from one sample in a study of response to subunit inactivated influenza vaccine. MiXCR, run by TCRdb on the RT-PCR reads, gives a single entry per CDR3 protein. The table includes about 700,000 distinct CDR3 sequences, approximately 15% detected once. The sample in question was PBMCs from blood, obtained roughly 15 days before vaccination. Receptors originate from a man aged 50 to 60 who received an inactivated influenza vaccine. Both conserved end residues are part of each CDR3. A D gene is named only where the DNA matches it firmly. Not every row has a clone size; where given, it reads once, few, many or a size class.

TRBV9	TRBD2	TRBJ2-7	NA	TGTGCCAGCAGCGCTAGACCTAGCGGGAGGTCGTACGAGCAGTACTTC	CASSARPSGRSYEQYF
TRBV7-9	NA	TRBJ2-7	few	TGTGCCAGCAGCTTTTTCGGGATATGGACTGGCGAGCAGTACTTC	CASSFFGIWTGEQYF
TRBV19	NA	TRBJ2-5	NA	TGTGCCAGTAGTATCCCCGGCGGCCAAGAGACCCAGTACTTC	CASSIPGGQETQYF
TRBV6-1	NA	TRBJ2-5	NA	TGTGCCAGCAGTGAATATAAGTCCTCGTCCGGACAGTCCCACTTC	CASSEYKSSSGQSHF
TRBV15	NA	TRBJ2-5	few	TGTGCCACCAGCAGAGACGGAGGGGAGAGGGAGACCCAGTACTTC	CATSRDGGERETQYF
TRBV20-1	TRBD2	TRBJ2-7	few	TGCAGTGCTAGAGATAAAAGCGGGAGGGTCGAGCAGTACTTC	CSARDKSGRVEQYF
TRBV2	NA	TRBJ2-3	NA	TGTGCCAGCAGTGAATCCGCGCCCTGGGAGCTGGGGGATACGCAGTATTTT	CASSESAPWELGDTQYF
TRBV20-1	NA	TRBJ2-3	NA	TGCAGTGCTAGAGAGTTAGGGGGGACGGGGGCAGATACGCAGTATTTT	CSARELGGTGADTQYF
TRBV5-6	NA	TRBJ2-7	many	TGTGCCAGCAGCTGGGGGGTAGACACCTACGAGCAGTACTTC	CASSWGVDTYEQYF
TRBV6-5	NA	TRBJ1-5	NA	TGTGCCAGCAGTTACTCGACAGGCTACTCTTATAGCAATCAGCCCCAGCATTTT	CASSYSTGYSYSNQPQHF
TRBV4-1	NA	TRBJ2-3	NA	TGCGCCAGCAGCCAAGCTGAGGGATGGCTGTCGAGCACAGATACGCAGTATTTT	CASSQAEGWLSSTDTQYF
TRBV18	NA	TRBJ2-7	few	TGTGCCAGCTCACCACCAACCGAGCGAGAACAGTACTTC	CASSPPTEREQYF
TRBV18	TRBD1	TRBJ2-6	few	TGTGCCAGCTCAAGAACAGGGGGGACGCACTCTGGGGCCAACGTCCTGACTTTC	CASSRTGGTHSGANVLTF
TRBV28	TRBD1	TRBJ1-3	NA	TGTGCCAGCAGTTTTGACAGGGAATACGGAAACACCATATATTTT	CASSFDREYGNTIYF
TRBV7-9	NA	TRBJ2-2	NA	TGTGCCAGCAGCTCGACAGGTCCCGGGGAGCTGTTTTTT	CASSSTGPGELFF
TRBV11-1	NA	TRBJ2-7	NA	TGTGCCACGAAGAAGGACGCCGGGGGCTACGAGCAGTACTTC	CATKKDAGGYEQYF
TRBV29-1	NA	TRBJ2-3	many	TGCAGCGTCGTTGCGAGGGCCCGATCCAGCACAGATACGCAGTATTTT	CSVVARARSSTDTQYF
TRBV3-1	NA	TRBJ1-4	NA	TGTGCCAGCAGCCAGATGACGTGGGACAAGGGGGAGTTGTTTTTT	CASSQMTWDKGELFF
TRBV2	NA	TRBJ2-1	many	TGTGCCAGCAGTTCTACTAGAGACGGTGAGCAGTTCTTC	CASSSTRDGEQFF
TRBV7-8	TRBD2	TRBJ2-1	few	TGTGCCAGCAGTCCCGCGGTAGCGGGCTACAATGAGCAGTTCTTC	CASSPAVAGYNEQFF
TRBV4-3	TRBD2	TRBJ2-2	few	TGCGCCAGCAGCTTGGCTAGCGGGGGGCCGAACACCGGGGAGCTGTTTTTT	CASSLASGGPNTGELFF
TRBV4-2	TRBD2	TRBJ2-1	many	TGTGCCAGCAGCCAAGAGGAGAAGCGGGGAATATACAATGAGCAGTTCTTC	CASSQEEKRGIYNEQFF
TRBV29-1	NA	TRBJ1-1	many	TGCAGCGCTCGAACGGGCCAGACCACTGAAGCTTTCTTT	CSARTGQTTEAFF
TRBV7-2	NA	TRBJ2-5	few	TGTGCCAGCAGCTTAGTACAGGTTTTACAAGAGACCCAGTACTTC	CASSLVQVLQETQYF
TRBV7-9	TRBD1	TRBJ2-7	NA	TGTGCCAGCAGCTTAGGTGGGACAGGGGGCTCCGAGCAGTACTTC	CASSLGGTGGSEQYF
TRBV6-2/TRBV6-3	TRBD2	TRBJ2-7	NA	TGTGCCAGCAGTTACTCGCCGGGACTAGCGGGAGGGCCGTCCTACGAGCAGTACTTC	CASSYSPGLAGGPSYEQYF
TRBV2	NA	TRBJ1-3	many	TGTGCCAGCACCCTGGACAGTGGAAACACCATATATTTT	CASTLDSGNTIYF
TRBV2	NA	TRBJ2-7	few	TGTGCCAGCAGTGAACTAGTTTTTTCCTACGAGCAGTACTTC	CASSELVFSYEQYF
TRBV20-1	NA	TRBJ2-7	few	TGCAGTGCTAGAGATCAATTTAGGGGTTCCGAGCAGTACTTC	CSARDQFRGSEQYF
TRBV28	TRBD2	TRBJ2-3	many	TGTGCCAGCAGCCCAAGGGTACTAGCGGGAGGAAGCACAGATACGCAGTATTTT	CASSPRVLAGGSTDTQYF
TRBV20-1	NA	TRBJ2-5	NA	TGCAGTGCCCACGTCGGGGGCGCGGAGACCCAGTACTTC	CSAHVGGAETQYF
TRBV3-1	NA	TRBJ2-1	NA	TGTGCCAGCAGCCTCCGGACTACGAGGGTCAATGAGCAGTTCTTC	CASSLRTTRVNEQFF
TRBV4-1	NA	TRBJ1-5	few	TGCGCCAGCAGCCAAGATTCGGGGGTCCGTCAGCCCCAGCATTTT	CASSQDSGVRQPQHF
TRBV10-3	TRBD1	TRBJ1-1	NA	TGTGCCATCAGTGAGACGCGGACAGGGAAATGGCAGCTGGCTGAAGCTTTCTTT	CAISETRTGKWQLAEAFF
TRBV7-2	NA	TRBJ1-5	NA	TGTGCCAGCAGCTTATTCCTTACCAGTAGCAATCAGCCCCAGCATTTT	CASSLFLTSSNQPQHF
TRBV12-3/TRBV12-4	NA	TRBJ2-1	many	TGTGCCAGCAGTTTAACGGGGGCCTCTTACAATGAGCAGTTCTTC	CASSLTGASYNEQFF
TRBV7-2	NA	TRBJ2-3	NA	TGTGCCAGCAAAGGGTCTATTTGGACGCAGTATTTT	CASKGSIWTQYF
TRBV5-5	TRBD1	TRBJ2-5	few	TGTGCCAGCAGACAACAGGGGGCAGGGGAGACCCAGTACTTC	CASRQQGAGETQYF
TRBV7-9	NA	TRBJ1-1	many	TGTGCCAGCAGCCGTGCTGGTGGAACCACTGAAGCTTTCTTT	CASSRAGGTTEAFF
TRBV20-1	NA	TRBJ2-1	few	TGCAGTGCTACTAGCTCCAATGAGCAGTTCTTC	CSATSSNEQFF
TRBV4-3	NA	TRBJ2-1	NA	TGCGCCAGCAGCCCCGGGGCGCCAGCCTACAATGAGCAGTTCTTC	CASSPGAPAYNEQFF
TRBV20-1	NA	TRBJ2-2	NA	TGCAGTGCTAGAGCCAGAGGAACCACCGGGGAGCTGTTTTTT	CSARARGTTGELFF
TRBV3-1	TRBD1	TRBJ2-7	few	TGTGCCAGCAGCCAAGATCTGTGGACAGGGGGAGAGGACTACGAGCAGTACTTC	CASSQDLWTGGEDYEQYF